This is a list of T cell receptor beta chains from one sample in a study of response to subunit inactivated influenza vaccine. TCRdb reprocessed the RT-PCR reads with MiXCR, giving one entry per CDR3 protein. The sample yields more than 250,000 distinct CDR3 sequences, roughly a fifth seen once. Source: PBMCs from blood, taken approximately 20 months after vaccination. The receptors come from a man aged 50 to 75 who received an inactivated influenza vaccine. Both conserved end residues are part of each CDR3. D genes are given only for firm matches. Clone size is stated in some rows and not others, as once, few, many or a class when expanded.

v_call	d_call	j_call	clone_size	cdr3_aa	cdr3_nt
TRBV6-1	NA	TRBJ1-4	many	CASRQTTNEKLFF	TGTGCCTCCCGACAGACAACTAATGAAAAACTGTTTTTT
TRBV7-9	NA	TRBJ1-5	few	CASSPGITGRDNQPQHF	TGTGCCAGCAGCCCTGGCATTACGGGACGAGACAATCAGCCCCAGCATTTT
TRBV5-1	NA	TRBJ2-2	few	CASSSSGNTGELFF	TGCGCCAGCAGCTCCTCGGGGAACACCGGGGAGCTGTTTTTT
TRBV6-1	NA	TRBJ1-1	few	CASSWENTEAFF	TGTGCCAGCAGCTGGGAGAACACTGAAGCTTTCTTT
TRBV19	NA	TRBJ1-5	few	CASSRTAASNQPQHF	TGTGCCAGTAGTCGCACGGCAGCCTCCAATCAGCCCCAGCATTTT
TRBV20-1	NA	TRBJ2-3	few	CSARGDQTDTQYF	TGCAGTGCTAGAGGGGACCAGACAGATACGCAGTATTTT
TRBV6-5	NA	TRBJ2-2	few	CASSYSSGLNTGELFF	TGTGCCAGCAGTTACTCGTCGGGGCTGAACACCGGGGAGCTGTTTTTT
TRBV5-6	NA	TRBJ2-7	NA	CASSLLFRDYEQYF	TGTGCCAGCAGCTTGCTCTTCCGGGATTACGAGCAGTACTTC
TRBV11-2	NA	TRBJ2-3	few	CASSLTLDTQYF	TGTGCCAGCAGCTTAACGTTGGATACGCAGTATTTT
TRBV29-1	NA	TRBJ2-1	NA	CSGIDRDGHNEQFF	TGCAGCGGAATCGACCGGGACGGACACAATGAGCAGTTCTTC
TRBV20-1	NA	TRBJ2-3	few	CSANPGHRTDTQYF	TGCAGTGCTAACCCGGGACACCGCACAGATACGCAGTATTTT
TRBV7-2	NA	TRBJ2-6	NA	CASSLQGGTSGANVLTF	TGTGCCAGCAGCTTACAGGGGGGGACGTCTGGGGCCAACGTCCTGACTTTC
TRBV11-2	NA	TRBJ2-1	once	CASSSQSGPSYNEQFF	TGTGCCAGCAGCTCCCAATCAGGGCCCTCCTACAATGAGCAGTTCTTC
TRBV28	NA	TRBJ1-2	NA	CASEDESGGYTF	TGTGCCAGCGAGGACGAGTCTGGTGGCTACACCTTC
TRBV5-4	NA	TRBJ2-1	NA	CASSSGTLQFF	TGTGCCAGCAGCTCCGGGACACTGCAGTTCTTC
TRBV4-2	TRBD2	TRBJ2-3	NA	CASSQAGTRYEDTQYF	TGTGCCAGCAGCCAAGCCGGGACTAGATATGAAGATACGCAGTATTTT
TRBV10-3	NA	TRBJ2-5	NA	CAISERRLETQYF	TGTGCCATCAGTGAACGTCGGCTGGAGACCCAGTACTTC
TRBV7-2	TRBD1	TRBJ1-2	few	CASTYRAGTGGNYGYTF	TGTGCCAGCACCTACCGGGCGGGGACAGGGGGTAACTATGGCTACACCTTC